The present T cell receptor (beta chain) was sequenced within a study of T-cell reconstitution after alpha-beta-depleted transplantation in children. The authors prepared the TCRbeta library with unique molecular identifiers. TCRdb re-called the PCR reads through MiXCR, storing one row per CDR3 protein. The sample lists just under 150,000 distinct CDR3 sequences, about 8.8% seen once, with 15% to 20% in the top ten. This clonotype was observed at least ten times. This clonotype was sampled from a female patient aged 2-9 years who had a stem cell transplant for congenital amegakaryocytic thrombocytopenia, so the T cells may come from the graft donor. The input for sequencing was PBMCs, mostly from graft donor cells, taken 180 days after TCRalphabeta/CD19-depleted stem cell transplant.

CDR3 sequence (DNA): TGTGCCAGCAGCTCATCGTCAGATACGCAGTATTTT. The encoded protein is CASSSSSDTQYF. The chain combines TRBV7-6 with TRBJ2-3; D call uncertain. The CDR3 length is 12 residues. Per the germline V gene, CDR1 is SGHVS and CDR2 is FNYEAQ. Trimming left V 4 bases short and J 4 bases short, with 6 bases between.